The 11 T cell receptor beta chains below come from one sample, sequenced in a study of blood T cell repertoires in COVID-19. Data came from immunoSEQ multiplex PCR; TCRdb stores just in-frame clones and leaves some out. The sample has about 250,000 clones; 80% to 90% are singletons. Sequencing was carried out using PBMCs or T cells enriched from blood (not recorded which). The receptor set was obtained from a man aged 40-55 years who had recovered from COVID-19.

The chain carries TRBV27 and TRBJ2-7; TRBD1 matches 9 bases. J gave up 3 bases and V 2 bases, and 2 bases lay outside the gene matches. The CDR3 extends over 14 amino acids. Looked up from germline, CDR1 is MNHEY and CDR2 is SMNVEV (reference sequence). CDR3 DNA: TGTGCCAGCAGTTTAAGGGGACAGGGCTACGAGCAGTACTTC. As protein: CASSLRGQGYEQYF.

The V call is TRBV6-5, the J call TRBJ2-7, with TRBD2 matching over 8 bases. This CDR3 is built from 12 residues. V dropped 7 bases and J dropped 8; count of bases not matched to a gene: 7. Germline CDR1 and CDR2: MNHEY and SVGAGI. In DNA, the CDR3 is TGTGCCAGCAACTCGGGGGGGGTCAAGCAGTACTTC. Translating gives CASNSGGVKQYF.

The V gene is TRBV7-9, the J gene TRBJ2-1; the D gene is possibly TRBD1 (5 bases). Trimming stripped 0 bases from V and 4 bases from J, with 7 bases between. Germline CDR1 SEHNR, CDR2 FQNEAQ (reference sequence). The CDR3 sequence is 14 residues long. The CDR3 sequence is CASSLAGQYNEQFF. DNA for the CDR3: TGTGCCAGCAGCTTAGCGGGGCAGTACAATGAGCAGTTCTTC.

The chain joins TRBV19 to TRBJ1-3; a possible D gene is TRBD1 (6 bases). Germline V gene lookup returns CDR1 LNHDA and CDR2 SQIVND (reference sequence). The CDR3 consists of 14 residues. Trimming took off 10 bases at V and 0 bases at J, with 13 bases between the two ends. The CDR3 loop is CATSEQGSGNTIYF. CDR3 in DNA: TGTGCCACCTCAGAACAGGGCTCTGGAAACACCATATATTTT.

The chain's CDR3 is CASSQSSGGNEQYF. CDR3 nucleotides: TGCGCCAGCAGTCAATCGTCAGGGGGCAACGAGCAGTACTTC. The chain combines TRBV23-1 with TRBJ2-7; 8 bases align to TRBD1. TRBV23-1 is assigned to the ORF class and has an uncertain function. This CDR3 is built from 14 residues. V lost 0 bases, J lost 5 bases, and 3 bases stayed unmatched.

V and J are TRBV4-3 and TRBJ1-2; TRBD1 aligns across 9 bases. The CDR3 is 15 amino acids. Looked up from germline, CDR1 is LGHNA and CDR2 is YSLEER. V trimming: 0 bases; J trimming: 3 bases; junction bases outside the gene matches: 2. CDR3 residues: CASSQDDRGYYGYTF. The CDR3 coding sequence is TGCGCCAGCAGCCAAGATGACAGGGGGTACTATGGCTACACCTTC.

The CDR3 nucleotides read TGTGCCAGTCAGGGTAGGCAGGGGGTGCTTGGCTACACCTTC. It is translated as CASQGRQGVLGYTF. This rearrangement joins TRBV19 to TRBJ1-2; 7 positions agree with TRBD1. Germline loops: CDR1 LNHDA, CDR2 SQIVND (reference sequence). CDR3 length: 14 amino acids. The trim removed 8 bases at V and 7 bases at J, leaving 13 bases unmatched.

The V gene is TRBV3-1 (or the pseudogene TRBV3-2), the J gene TRBJ2-7; TRBD2 matches at 11 bases. Trimming at V came to 0 bases and at J to 5 bases, leaving 3 bases not matched to a gene. The CDR3 totals 15 residues. Germline loops: CDR1 LGHDT, CDR2 YNNKEL (reference sequence). CDR3 loop: CASSQDTSGSHEQYF. CDR3 sequence (DNA): TGTGCCAGCAGCCAAGATACTAGCGGGAGCCACGAGCAGTACTTC.

This clone was picked up one time. This chain links TRBV15 with TRBJ1-5; a possible D gene is TRBD1 (5 bases). The CDR3 is made up of 12 amino acids. The V gene's germline CDR1 is LNHNV and CDR2 YYDKDF (reference sequence). Trimming took off 9 bases at V and 7 bases at J, with 13 bases between the two ends. CDR3 nucleotide sequence: TGTGCCACGGGGGGTGTCGGACAGCCCCAGCATTTT. It encodes CATGGVGQPQHF.

This chain links TRBV5-5 with TRBJ2-1; 7 positions agree with TRBD2. Germline loops: CDR1 SGHKS, CDR2 YYEKEE (reference sequence). Trimming cost V 0 bases and J 7 bases; bases outside gene matches: 7. This CDR3 comprises 15 residues. This CDR3 reads CASSLVAQAGNEQFF. In DNA, the CDR3 is TGTGCCAGCAGCTTGGTAGCGCAAGCGGGGAATGAGCAGTTCTTC.

J is TRBJ2-7 and V is TRBV29-1; TRBD2 aligns across 11 bases. V dropped 1 base and J dropped 1; count of bases not matched to a gene: 0. CDR1 SQVTM and CDR2 ANQGSEA come from the germline V gene. The CDR3 is made up of 14 amino acids. CDR3 nucleotides: TGCAGCGTTGAAGTAGCGGGAGGGTCCTACGAGCAGTACTTC. Its translation is CSVEVAGGSYEQYF.